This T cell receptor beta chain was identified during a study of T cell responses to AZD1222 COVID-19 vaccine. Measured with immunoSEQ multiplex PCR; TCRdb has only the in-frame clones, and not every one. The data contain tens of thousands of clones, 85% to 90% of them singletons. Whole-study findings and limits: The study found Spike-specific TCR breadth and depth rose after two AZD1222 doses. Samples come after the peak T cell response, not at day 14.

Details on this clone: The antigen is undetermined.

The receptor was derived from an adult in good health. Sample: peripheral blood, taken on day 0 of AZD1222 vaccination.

The CDR3 nucleotides read TGTGCCAGCTCACCGGGACAGGGGACTAACTATGGCTACACCTTC. This translates into CASSPGQGTNYGYTF. The genes are TRBV18 and TRBJ1-2; 10 bases are a match to TRBD1. CDR3 length: 15 amino acids. Germline lookup yields CDR1 KGHSH and CDR2 LQKENI. With 3 bases clipped from V and 0 bases from J, the junction kept 1 base outside the gene matches.